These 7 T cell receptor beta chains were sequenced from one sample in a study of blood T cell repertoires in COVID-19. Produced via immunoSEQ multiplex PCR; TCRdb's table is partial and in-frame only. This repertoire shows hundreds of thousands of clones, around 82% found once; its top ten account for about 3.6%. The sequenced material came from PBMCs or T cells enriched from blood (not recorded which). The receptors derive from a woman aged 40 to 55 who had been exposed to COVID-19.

The CDR3 loop reads CASSQDSYGGATDTQYF. CDR3 in DNA: TGCGCCAGCAGCCAAGATTCCTATGGGGGGGCGACAGATACGCAGTATTTT. The chain couples TRBV4-1 to TRBJ2-3, with D perhaps TRBD2 (7 bases). Per the germline V gene, CDR1 is MGHRA and CDR2 is YSYEKL. The CDR3 has 17 amino acids. V was pared by 0 bases and J by 3 bases, with 16 bases between.

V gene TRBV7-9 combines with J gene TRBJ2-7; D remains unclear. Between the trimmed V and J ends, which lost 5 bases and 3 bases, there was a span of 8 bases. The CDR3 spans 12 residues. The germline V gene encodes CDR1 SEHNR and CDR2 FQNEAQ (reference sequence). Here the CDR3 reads CASSLQSYEQYF. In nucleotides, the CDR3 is TGTGCCAGCAGCCTACAGAGCTACGAGCAGTACTTC.

Here the CDR3 DNA reads TGTGCCACCAGCAGTCGACAGGGTGGCTATGGCTACACCTTC. This codes for CATSSRQGGYGYTF. V is TRBV15 and J is TRBJ1-2; 7 bases match TRBD1. Germline CDR1 is LNHNV and CDR2 is YYDKDF (reference sequence). V trimming: 3 bases; J trimming: 4 bases; junction bases outside the gene matches: 5. The CDR3 consists of 14 residues.

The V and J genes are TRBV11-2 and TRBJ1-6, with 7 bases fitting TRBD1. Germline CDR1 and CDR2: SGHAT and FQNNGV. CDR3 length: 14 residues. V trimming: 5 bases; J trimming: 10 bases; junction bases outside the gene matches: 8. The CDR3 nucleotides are TGTGCCAGCAGCCCGCAGGGGGACTTGTCACCCCTCCACTTT. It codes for CASSPQGDLSPLHF.

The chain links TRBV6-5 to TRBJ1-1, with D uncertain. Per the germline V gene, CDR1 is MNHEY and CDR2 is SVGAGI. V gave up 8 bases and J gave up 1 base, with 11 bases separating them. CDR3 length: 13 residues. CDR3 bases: TGTGCCAGCTTAGAACAGCCGAACACTGAAGCTTTCTTT. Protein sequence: CASLEQPNTEAFF.

CDR3 residues: CASSPSHPVNTEAFF. The CDR3 DNA is TGCGCCAGCAGCCCATCGCACCCGGTGAACACTGAAGCTTTCTTT. The gene calls are TRBV5-1 and TRBJ1-1, with D hard to call. V was cut by 4 bases and J by 0 bases, with 13 bases left in between. CDR3 size: 15 residues. Germline CDR1 and CDR2: SGHRS and YFSETQ.

The CDR3 nucleotides read TGTGCCAGCAGCTTTGGTAGCCCCCTCTATAGCAATCAGCCCCAGCATTTT. This gives the protein CASSFGSPLYSNQPQHF. This chain uses TRBV5-5 with TRBJ1-5; D ambiguous. The CDR3 totals 17 residues. The V gene lost 2 bases and the J gene lost 0 bases, with 15 bases spanning the gap. Looked up from germline, CDR1 is SGHKS and CDR2 is YYEKEE (reference sequence).